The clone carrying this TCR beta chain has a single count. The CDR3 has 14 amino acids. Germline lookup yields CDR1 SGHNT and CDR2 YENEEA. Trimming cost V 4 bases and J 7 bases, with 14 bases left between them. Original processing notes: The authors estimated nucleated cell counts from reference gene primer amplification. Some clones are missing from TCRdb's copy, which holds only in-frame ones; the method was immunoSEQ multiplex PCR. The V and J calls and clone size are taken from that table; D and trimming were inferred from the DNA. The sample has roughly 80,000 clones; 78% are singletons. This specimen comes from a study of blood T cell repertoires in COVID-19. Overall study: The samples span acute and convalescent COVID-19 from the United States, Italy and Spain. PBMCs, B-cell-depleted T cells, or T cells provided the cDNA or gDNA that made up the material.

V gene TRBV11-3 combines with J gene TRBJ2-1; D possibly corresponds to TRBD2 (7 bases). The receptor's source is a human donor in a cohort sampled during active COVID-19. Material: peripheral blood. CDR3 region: CASSSSEGGNEQFF. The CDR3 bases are TGTGCCAGCAGCTCTAGCGAGGGGGGGAATGAGCAGTTCTTC.